This TCR beta chain was documented in a study of shared clonotypes between healthy human individuals. CDR3 length equals 15 residues. Germline V gene lookup returns CDR1 SGHNT and CDR2 YYREEE (reference sequence). With 0 bases clipped from V and 4 bases from J, the junction kept 5 bases outside the gene matches. On this clone itself: The antigen is not known.

Measured with immunoSEQ multiplex PCR; TCRdb has only the in-frame clones, and not every one. The table records over a million clones, around 97% of them present only once. Study-level results: An anticipated effect of sequencing depth on clonotype sharing among donors was recognized.

The V and J genes are TRBV5-4 and TRBJ2-7; 9 bases match TRBD2. Source material: naive CD4+ T cells sorted from blood. Specified subset: CD45RA+ positively selected. The source is a man aged 30 to 45 in good health. The CDR3 DNA reads TGTGCCAGCAGCTTGGGCGGGAGGGCCTCTTACGAGCAGTACTTC. As protein: CASSLGGRASYEQYF.